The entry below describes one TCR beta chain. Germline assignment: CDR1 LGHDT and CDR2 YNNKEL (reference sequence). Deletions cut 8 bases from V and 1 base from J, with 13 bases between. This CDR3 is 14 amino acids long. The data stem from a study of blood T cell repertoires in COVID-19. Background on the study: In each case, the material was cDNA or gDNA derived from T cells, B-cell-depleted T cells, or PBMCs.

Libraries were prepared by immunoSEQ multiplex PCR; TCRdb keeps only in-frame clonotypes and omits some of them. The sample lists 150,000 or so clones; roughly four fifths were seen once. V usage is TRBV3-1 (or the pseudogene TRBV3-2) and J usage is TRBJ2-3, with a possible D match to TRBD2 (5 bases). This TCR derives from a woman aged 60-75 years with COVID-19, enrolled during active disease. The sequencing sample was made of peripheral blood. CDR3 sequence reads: CASSTGLGTDTQYF. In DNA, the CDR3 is TGTGCCAGCTCAACCGGACTCGGCACAGATACGCAGTATTTT.